A single TCR beta chain is shown here with its context. This record belongs to a study of blood T cell repertoires in COVID-19. The protocol was immunoSEQ multiplex PCR, while the TCRdb copy is restricted to in-frame clones and leaves out a portion. The sample records some 150,000 clones, roughly 84% being singletons. Trimming took 5 bases from V and 3 from J; bases not matched to a gene: 5. Germline V gene data show CDR1 as SNHLY and CDR2 as FYNNEI. The CDR3 runs to 14 residues. Sequenced sample: peripheral blood. This chain uses TRBV2 with TRBJ1-1; 8 bases are shared with TRBD1. This sequence was found in a man in his 70s with acute or convalescent COVID-19. The CDR3 reads CASSYHRGDTEAFF. The CDR3 DNA reads TGTGCCAGCAGTTACCACAGGGGGGACACTGAAGCTTTCTTT.